The rows below give T cell receptor beta chains drawn from one sample of a study of T cell repertoires in cytomegalovirus infection. The antigens for these receptors are not known. Using its own MiXCR run on the reads, TCRdb lists one record per CDR3 protein. The sample has a few hundred thousand distinct CDR3 sequences, about 40% seen once. The sample here was cultured PBMCs, taken from culture after CMV antigen stimulation. The receptors here all came from a human donor in good health (CMV status not recorded). Some clones in this sample may be carry-over from other donors' samples. Both conserved end residues are part of each CDR3. Fields, in order: V gene, clone size, D gene, J gene, CDR3 DNA, CDR3 protein. The D gene is left open where the match is weak. For some rows the clone size is stated as once, few or many, or as a class when expanded; others skip it.

TRBV6-1,once,-,TRBJ2-7,TGTGCCAGCAGTCGCGGAGCCTCTTATAGCTCCTACGAGCAGTACTTC,CASSRGASYSSYEQYF
TRBV4-1,few,-,TRBJ2-1,TGCGCCAGCAGACAAGATGGAAGGTTAGGGGTGAGTGAGCAGTTCTTC,CASRQDGRLGVSEQFF
TRBV6-1,few,-,TRBJ2-5,TGTGCCAGCAGTGAAGGTCGGTGGTCAGGGTTGGAGACCCAGTACTTC,CASSEGRWSGLETQYF
TRBV6-1,many,TRBD1,TRBJ2-5,TGTGCCAGCAGGATGACAGGGGTGACCCAGTACTTC,CASRMTGVTQYF
TRBV12-3/TRBV12-4,-,TRBD1,TRBJ1-2,TGTGCCAGCAGTCGGACAGGGGATGCTTTCTATGGCTACACCTTC,CASSRTGDAFYGYTF
TRBV6-5,-,TRBD1,TRBJ1-1,TGTGCCAGCAGTTATGGAGGGGGCGTCGACACTGAAGCTTTCTTT,CASSYGGGVDTEAFF
TRBV25-1,-,-,TRBJ2-1,TGTGCCAGCAGTGACCCCCGGGACGCGTACAATGAGCAGTTCTTC,CASSDPRDAYNEQFF
TRBV11-2,-,-,TRBJ2-2,TGTGCCAGCAGCTTAGCCTACTTGAACACCGGGGAGCTGTTTTTT,CASSLAYLNTGELFF
TRBV2,few,TRBD1,TRBJ1-4,TGTGCCAGCCGTTTTCCGGGACAGGGTGACGAAAAACTGTTTTTT,CASRFPGQGDEKLFF
TRBV7-2,many,TRBD2,TRBJ2-1,TGTGCCAGCAGCCCGGGGGGGTTAGCGGGGACCAATGAGCAGTTCTTC,CASSPGGLAGTNEQFF
TRBV27,-,TRBD2,TRBJ2-1,TGTGCCAGCCGAGGGTCCATCGGGACTAGCGGGGGGGCTGGGGAGCAGTTCTTC,CASRGSIGTSGGAGEQFF
TRBV9,-,TRBD1,TRBJ1-1,TGTGCCAGCAGCGTAGCCGGGACAGGGATGAACACTGAAGCTTTCTTT,CASSVAGTGMNTEAFF
TRBV6-2/TRBV6-3,few,-,TRBJ2-7,TGTGCCAGCAGCCAAGGCTCTAACTGGAGCTCCTACGAGCAGTACTTC,CASSQGSNWSSYEQYF
TRBV7-2,many,-,TRBJ2-3,TGTGCCAGCAGCACAACTCAGAACGGGGATACGCAGTATTTT,CASSTTQNGDTQYF
TRBV7-2,many,TRBD2,TRBJ2-1,TGTGCCAGCAGCGATCGGACTAGCGGGAGCTACCGGGAGCAGTTCTTC,CASSDRTSGSYREQFF
TRBV7-2,many,TRBD2,TRBJ2-5,TGTGCCAGCAGCTTGGGGGGACTAGCGGGGGGTCAAGAGACCCAGTACTTC,CASSLGGLAGGQETQYF
TRBV5-4,-,-,TRBJ2-3,TGTGCCAGCAGCTTGGTACGCGGGGGCACAGATACGCAGTATTTT,CASSLVRGGTDTQYF
TRBV5-1,-,TRBD1,TRBJ2-1,TGCGCCAGCTACTCCGGACAGGGCCCAACACACCATGACAATGAGCAGTTCTTC,CASYSGQGPTHHDNEQFF
TRBV7-8,-,TRBD2,TRBJ2-7,TGTGCCGGCAGCTTAGGGCTTGGACTAGCGGTCCGCGAGCAGTACTTC,CAGSLGLGLAVREQYF
TRBV28,few,TRBD1,TRBJ1-1,TGTGCCAGCATTACAGGGGAGGGCGGCACTGAAGCTTTCTTT,CASITGEGGTEAFF
TRBV19,-,TRBD1,TRBJ1-1,TGTGCCAGTAGTATAGATCTATGGGGAGGGGGCCGCACTGAAGCTTTCTTT,CASSIDLWGGGRTEAFF
TRBV12-3/TRBV12-4,-,-,TRBJ1-3,TGTGCCAGCAGCACCGGAGACGGCTCTGGAAACACCATATATTTT,CASSTGDGSGNTIYF
TRBV7-9,-,TRBD1,TRBJ2-6,TGTGCCAGCAGCCCCAGGACAGGGGCTGGGGCCAACGTCCTGACTTTC,CASSPRTGAGANVLTF
TRBV7-2,many,TRBD2,TRBJ2-1,TGTGCCAGCAGCTTAAAATCCGGTCTAGCGGATTACAATGAGCAGTTCTTC,CASSLKSGLADYNEQFF
TRBV12-3/TRBV12-4,-,-,TRBJ1-4,TGTGCCAGCAGTTCCCCCAATAGGGTTGAAAAACTGTTTTTT,CASSSPNRVEKLFF
TRBV12-5,-,-,TRBJ2-5,TGTGCCAGTGGGAGAGAAGAGACCCAGTACTTC,CASGREETQYF
TRBV29-1,-,TRBD1,TRBJ2-5,TGCAGCGCACAACAGGGGTCAGAGACCCAGTACTTC,CSAQQGSETQYF
TRBV7-9,-,TRBD1,TRBJ2-7,TGTGCCAGCAGCTTCCGGGACAGTAGGTACGAGCAGTACTTC,CASSFRDSRYEQYF
TRBV12-3/TRBV12-4,-,-,TRBJ2-3,TGTGCCAGCAGTTTTTATAGGGTTGATTTGGATACGCAGTATTTT,CASSFYRVDLDTQYF
TRBV6-6,-,-,TRBJ2-7,TGTGCCAGCAGTTACTGGGGGGCGTCCTACGAGCAGTACTTC,CASSYWGASYEQYF
TRBV7-4,-,-,TRBJ1-2,TGTGCCAGCAGGCCCGGGACGCCTCCAAACTATGGCTACACCTTC,CASRPGTPPNYGYTF
TRBV6-5,-,TRBD2,TRBJ2-2,TGTGCCAGCAGTTTCCCGACTAGCCCCGGGGAGCTGTTTTTT,CASSFPTSPGELFF
TRBV2,-,TRBD2,TRBJ2-3,TGTGCCAGTCCTAACTGGCGGGAGGCGACAGATACGCAGTATTTT,CASPNWREATDTQYF
TRBV7-9,few,TRBD2,TRBJ2-1,TGTGCCAGCAGCTTCACCGGGACTAGCGCCTACAATGAGCAGTTCTTC,CASSFTGTSAYNEQFF
TRBV6-2/TRBV6-3,few,-,TRBJ2-5,TGTGCCAGCAGTTATCTGTGGGAGACGCAATGGGGGACCCAGTACTTC,CASSYLWETQWGTQYF
TRBV5-6,-,-,TRBJ2-7,TGTGCCAGCAGCGACAGGGCCCCGGATGGGGGGGTCGTAAGGTACGAGCAGTACTTC,CASSDRAPDGGVVRYEQYF
TRBV27,-,-,TRBJ1-6,TGTGCCAGCAGTTTGCGCGGAAAATATAATTCACCCCTCCACTTT,CASSLRGKYNSPLHF